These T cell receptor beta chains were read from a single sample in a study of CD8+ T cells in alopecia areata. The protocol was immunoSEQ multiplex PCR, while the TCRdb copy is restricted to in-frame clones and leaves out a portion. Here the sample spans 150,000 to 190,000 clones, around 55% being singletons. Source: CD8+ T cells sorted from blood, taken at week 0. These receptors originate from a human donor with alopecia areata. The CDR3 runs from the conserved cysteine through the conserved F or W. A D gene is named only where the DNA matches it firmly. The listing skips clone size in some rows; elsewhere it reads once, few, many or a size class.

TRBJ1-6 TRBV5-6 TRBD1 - TGTGCCAGCAGCTTCGGGACAGGGAATTCACCCCTCCACTTT CASSFGTGNSPLHF
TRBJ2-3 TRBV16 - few TGTGCCAGCATAAAGGGGTCGTCCCCGACAGATACGCAGTATTTT CASIKGSSPTDTQYF
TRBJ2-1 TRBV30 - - TGTGCCTGGAGGTTGGGGGGCTACAATGAGCAGTTCTTC CAWRLGGYNEQFF
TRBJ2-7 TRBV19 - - TGTGCCAGTAGTATGAGCCAGAACGAGCAGTACTTC CASSMSQNEQYF
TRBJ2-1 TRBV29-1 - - TGCAGCGCCGAGGGTGGGAACGGCAATGAGCAGTTCTTC CSAEGGNGNEQFF
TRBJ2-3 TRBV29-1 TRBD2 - TGCAGCGTTCACCGGCGGGGGGGCACAGATACGCAGTATTTT CSVHRRGGTDTQYF
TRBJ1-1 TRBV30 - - TGTGCCTGGCTAACAGGGAACACTGAAGCTTTCTTT CAWLTGNTEAFF
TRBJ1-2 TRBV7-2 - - TGTGCCAGCAGCTTTCAGGATGGCTACACCTTC CASSFQDGYTF
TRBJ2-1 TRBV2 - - TGTGCCGCAGTTAGGAACAATGAGCAGTTCTTC CAAVRNNEQFF
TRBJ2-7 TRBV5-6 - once TGTGCCAGCAGCTTAGCCGGGGTGGACGAGCAGTACTTC CASSLAGVDEQYF
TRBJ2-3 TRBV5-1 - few TGCGCCAGCAGCTTAAATTCAGATACGCAGTATTTT CASSLNSDTQYF
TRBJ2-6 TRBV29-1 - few TGCAGCGTTGAAGATCCGGAAGCTGGGGCCAACGTCCTGACTTTC CSVEDPEAGANVLTF
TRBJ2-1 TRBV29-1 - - TGCAGCGTTGTACTCGGAGGTGAGCAGTTCTTC CSVVLGGEQFF
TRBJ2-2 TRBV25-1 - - TGTGCCAGCCGCCCTCGTGTGACGAACACCGGGGAGCTGTTTTTT CASRPRVTNTGELFF
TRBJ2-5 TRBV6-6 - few TGTGCCAGCAGTTACATCGACCCTCTGGAGACCCAGTACTTC CASSYIDPLETQYF
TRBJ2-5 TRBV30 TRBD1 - TGTGCCTGCATGATTCCATCAGGGGGCCGAGAGACCCAGTACTTC CACMIPSGGRETQYF
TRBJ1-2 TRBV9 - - TGTGCCAGCAGCGTGGGGGACGGAGCTAACTATGGCTACACCTTC CASSVGDGANYGYTF
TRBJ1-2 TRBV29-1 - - TGCAGCGTTGACTCACCCTATGGCTACACCTTC CSVDSPYGYTF
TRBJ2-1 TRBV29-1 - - TGCAGCGTTGAAGATCGTAGGGGAGCCACCTACAATGAGCAGTTCTTC CSVEDRRGATYNEQFF
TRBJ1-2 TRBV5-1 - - TGCGCCAGCAGTTGGGTGGTCGAGGGGACCTATGGCTACACCTTC CASSWVVEGTYGYTF
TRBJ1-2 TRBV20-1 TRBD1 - TGCAGTGCCGGGACAGGGAATCTCTACACCTTC CSAGTGNLYTF
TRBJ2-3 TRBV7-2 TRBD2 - TGTGCCAGCACCCAGGCCCCCGGGACTACCACAGATACGCAGTATTTT CASTQAPGTTTDTQYF
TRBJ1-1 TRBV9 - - TGTGCCAGCAGCGTATATGACGGAATGAACACTGAAGCTTTCTTT CASSVYDGMNTEAFF
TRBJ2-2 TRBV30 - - TGTGCCTGGAGTTACACCGGGGAGCTGTTTTTT CAWSYTGELFF
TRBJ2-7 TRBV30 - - TGTGCCTGGAGTTCCGGGACCTCCGAGCAGTACTTC CAWSSGTSEQYF
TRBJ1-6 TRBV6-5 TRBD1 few TGTGCCAGCAGTTTCGGACAGGGAAATTCACCCCTCCACTTT CASSFGQGNSPLHF
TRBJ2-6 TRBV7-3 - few TGTGCCAGCAGCTTGGGATCTTCTGGGGCCAACGTCCTGACTTTC CASSLGSSGANVLTF
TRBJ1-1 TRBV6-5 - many TGTGCCAGCAGTTACTCAGTGAACACTGAAGCTTTCTTT CASSYSVNTEAFF
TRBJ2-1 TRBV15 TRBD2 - TGTGCCACCAGCAGAGTGGCTAGCGGGGGCCAATTCCACAATGAGCAGTTCTTC CATSRVASGGQFHNEQFF
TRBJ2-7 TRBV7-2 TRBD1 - TGTGCCAGCAGCAGACCGGGACAGGGGTCCTACGAGCAGTACTTC CASSRPGQGSYEQYF
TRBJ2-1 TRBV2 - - TGTGCCAGCAGTCGACCGGAGCAGTTCTTC CASSRPEQFF
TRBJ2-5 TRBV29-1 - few TGCAGCGTTGAAGTCAGGGAAGAGACCCAGTACTTC CSVEVREETQYF
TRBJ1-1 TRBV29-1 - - TGCAGCGTTGAAATGGGCAACACTGAAGCTTTCTTT CSVEMGNTEAFF
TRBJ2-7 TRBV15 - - TGTGCCACCAGCAGAACGATCTCCTACGAGCAGTACTTC CATSRTISYEQYF
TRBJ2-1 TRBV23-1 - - TGCGCCAGCAGTCAACAACAGAGCTACAATGAGCAGTTCTTC CASSQQQSYNEQFF
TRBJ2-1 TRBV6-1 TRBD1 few TGTGCCAGCATCCCGGACAGGGGCGAAGACAATGAGCAGTTCTTC CASIPDRGEDNEQFF
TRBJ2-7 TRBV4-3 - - TGCGCCAGCAGCCAAGATGTTGGCAGCTACGAGCAGTACTTC CASSQDVGSYEQYF
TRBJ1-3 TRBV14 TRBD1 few TGTGCCAGCAGCCAAGCGGGACGGACAGGAACGACTGGAAACACCATATATTTT CASSQAGRTGTTGNTIYF
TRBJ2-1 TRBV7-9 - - TGTGCCAGCAGCTTAGATTACAATGAGCAGTTCTTC CASSLDYNEQFF
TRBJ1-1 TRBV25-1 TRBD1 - TGTGCCAGCAGTGAATGGGAGCAGGGGGGGGACACTGAAGCTTTCTTT CASSEWEQGGDTEAFF
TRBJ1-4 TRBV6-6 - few TGTGCCAGCAGAGTAGGGAGAGTAGATGAAAAACTGTTTTTT CASRVGRVDEKLFF
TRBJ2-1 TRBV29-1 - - TGCAGCGTTGATTTCCGGGGGCTCTCGTCCTACAATGAGCAGTTCTTC CSVDFRGLSSYNEQFF
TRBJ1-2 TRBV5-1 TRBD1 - TGCGCCAGCAGCGCGGGACAGGAATATGGCTACACCTTC CASSAGQEYGYTF
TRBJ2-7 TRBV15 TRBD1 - TGTGCCACCAGCTTGGGGACAGGGGTGTTGGAGCAGTACTTC CATSLGTGVLEQYF
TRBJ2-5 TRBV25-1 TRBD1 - TGTGCCTGCGGAAAGTTGGCAGGGGGTAGGGAGAGCCAGTACTTC CACGKLAGGRESQYF
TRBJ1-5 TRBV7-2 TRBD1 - TGTGCCAGCAGCAAAGGGGACAGGGGACGAAGCAATCAGCCCCAGCATTTT CASSKGDRGRSNQPQHF
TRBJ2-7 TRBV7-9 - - TGTGCCAGCAGCTCCCAAGACAGGACGACCTACGAGCAGTACTTC CASSSQDRTTYEQYF
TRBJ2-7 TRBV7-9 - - TGTGCCAGCAGCCGCATCAGCTACGAGCAGTACTTC CASSRISYEQYF
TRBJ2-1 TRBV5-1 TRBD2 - TGCGCCAGCAGCTTGGCAAGCGGGGGCCCCGATTGGCAGTTCTTC CASSLASGGPDWQFF
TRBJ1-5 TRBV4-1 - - TGCGCCAGCAGCTCTGGGGGATGGAGCAATCAGCCCCAGCATTTT CASSSGGWSNQPQHF
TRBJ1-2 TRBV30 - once TGTGCCTGGAGTGTACTCGAGGGGAGCTATGGCTACACCTTC CAWSVLEGSYGYTF
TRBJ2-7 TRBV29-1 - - TGCAGCGTTGTAGGGGAGAACTACGAGCAGTACTTC CSVVGENYEQYF
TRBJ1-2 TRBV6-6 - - TGTGCCAGCAGTTACCGTCTCCCTGATGGCTACACCTTC CASSYRLPDGYTF
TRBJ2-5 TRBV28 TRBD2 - TGTGCCAGCAGGGGGACAGGACTAGCGGGGTGGGAGACCCAGTACTTC CASRGTGLAGWETQYF
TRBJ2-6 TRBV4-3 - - TGCGCCAGCAGCCAAGATTTTAGGACGGCCAACGTCCTGACTTTC CASSQDFRTANVLTF
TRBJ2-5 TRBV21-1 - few TGTGCCAGCAGCAAAATACAGGTCATCGAGACCCAGTACTTC CASSKIQVIETQYF
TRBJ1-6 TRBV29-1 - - TGCAGCCTTTGGGGTGCCAGACGGAATTCACCCCTCCACTTT CSLWGARRNSPLHF
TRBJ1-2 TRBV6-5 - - TGTGCCAGCAGTTACGGGGGCCCAGGGTTTGGCTACACCTTC CASSYGGPGFGYTF
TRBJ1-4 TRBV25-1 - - TGTGCCACCCACGAGGGGAATGAAAAACTGTTTTTT CATHEGNEKLFF